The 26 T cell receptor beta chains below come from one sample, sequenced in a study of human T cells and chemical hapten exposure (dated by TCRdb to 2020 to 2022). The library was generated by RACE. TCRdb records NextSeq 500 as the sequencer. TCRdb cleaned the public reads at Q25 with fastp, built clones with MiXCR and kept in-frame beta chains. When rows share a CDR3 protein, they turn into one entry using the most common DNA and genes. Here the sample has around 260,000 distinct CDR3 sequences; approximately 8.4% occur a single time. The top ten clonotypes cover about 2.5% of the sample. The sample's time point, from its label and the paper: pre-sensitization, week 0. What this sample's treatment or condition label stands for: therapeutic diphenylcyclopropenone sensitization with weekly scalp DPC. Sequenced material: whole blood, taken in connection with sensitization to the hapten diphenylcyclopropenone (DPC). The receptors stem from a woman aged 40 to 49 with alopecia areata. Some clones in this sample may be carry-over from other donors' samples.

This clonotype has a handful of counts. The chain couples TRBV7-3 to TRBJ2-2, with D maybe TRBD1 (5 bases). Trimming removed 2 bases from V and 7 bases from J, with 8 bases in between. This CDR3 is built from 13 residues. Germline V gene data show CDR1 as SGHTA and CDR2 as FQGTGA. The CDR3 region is CASSLWGDGELFF. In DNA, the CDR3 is TGTGCCAGCAGCTTATGGGGCGACGGGGAGCTGTTTTTT.

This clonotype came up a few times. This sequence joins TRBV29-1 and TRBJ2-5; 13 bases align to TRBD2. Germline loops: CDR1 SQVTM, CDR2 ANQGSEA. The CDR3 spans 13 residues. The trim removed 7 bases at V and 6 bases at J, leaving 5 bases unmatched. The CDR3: CSAWTSGGKTQYF. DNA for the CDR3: TGCAGCGCCTGGACTAGCGGGGGCAAGACCCAGTACTTC.

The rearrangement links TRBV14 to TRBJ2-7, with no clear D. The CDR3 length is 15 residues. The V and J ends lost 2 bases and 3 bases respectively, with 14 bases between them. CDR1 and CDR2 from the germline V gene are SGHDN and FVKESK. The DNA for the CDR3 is TGTGCCAGCAGCCAACGTCCGGTGCCATTCTACGAGCAGTACTTC. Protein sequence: CASSQRPVPFYEQYF.

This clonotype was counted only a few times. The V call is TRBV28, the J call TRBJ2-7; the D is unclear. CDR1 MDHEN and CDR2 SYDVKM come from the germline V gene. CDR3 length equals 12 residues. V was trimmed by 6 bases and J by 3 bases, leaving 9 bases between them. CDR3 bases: TGTGCCAGCAGCACGGCGGTCTACGAGCAGTACTTC. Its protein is CASSTAVYEQYF.

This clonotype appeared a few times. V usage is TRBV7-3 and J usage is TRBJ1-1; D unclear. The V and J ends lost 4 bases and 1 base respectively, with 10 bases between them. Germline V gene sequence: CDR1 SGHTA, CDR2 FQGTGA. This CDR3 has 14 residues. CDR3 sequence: CASSSGHANTEAFF. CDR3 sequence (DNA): TGTGCCAGCAGCTCGGGCCACGCGAACACTGAAGCTTTCTTT.

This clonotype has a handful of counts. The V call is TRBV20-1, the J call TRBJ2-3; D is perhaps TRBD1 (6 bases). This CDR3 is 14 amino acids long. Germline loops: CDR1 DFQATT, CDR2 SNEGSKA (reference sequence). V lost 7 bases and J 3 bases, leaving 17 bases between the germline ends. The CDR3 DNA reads TGCAGTGGCTCTAGTGGGCAGGGGACAGATACGCAGTATTTT. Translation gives CSGSSGQGTDTQYF.

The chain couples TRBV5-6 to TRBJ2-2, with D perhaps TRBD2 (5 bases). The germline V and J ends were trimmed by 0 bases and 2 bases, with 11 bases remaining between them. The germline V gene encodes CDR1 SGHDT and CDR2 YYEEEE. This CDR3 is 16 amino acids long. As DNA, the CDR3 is TGTGCCAGCAGCTTGGTGGCCCGACTAAACACCGGGGAGCTGTTTTTT. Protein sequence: CASSLVARLNTGELFF.

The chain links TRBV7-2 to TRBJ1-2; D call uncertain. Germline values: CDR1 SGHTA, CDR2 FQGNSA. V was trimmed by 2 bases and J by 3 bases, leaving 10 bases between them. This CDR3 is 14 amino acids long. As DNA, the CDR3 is TGTGCCAGCAGCTTAATCTCCACAGACTATGGCTACACCTTC. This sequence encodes CASSLISTDYGYTF.

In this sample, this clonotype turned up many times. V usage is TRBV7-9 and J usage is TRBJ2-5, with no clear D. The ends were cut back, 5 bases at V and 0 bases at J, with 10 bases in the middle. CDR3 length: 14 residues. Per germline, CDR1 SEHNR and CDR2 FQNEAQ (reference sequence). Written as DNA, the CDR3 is TGTGCCAGCAGCCTCATTCGGGACCAAGAGACCCAGTACTTC. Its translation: CASSLIRDQETQYF.

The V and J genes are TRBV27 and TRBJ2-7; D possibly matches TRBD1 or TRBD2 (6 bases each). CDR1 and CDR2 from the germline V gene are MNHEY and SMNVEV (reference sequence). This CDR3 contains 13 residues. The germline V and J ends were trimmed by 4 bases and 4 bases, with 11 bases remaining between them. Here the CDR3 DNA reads TGTGCCAGCAGTTGGGGGGCGGGATACGAGCAGTACTTC. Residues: CASSWGAGYEQYF.

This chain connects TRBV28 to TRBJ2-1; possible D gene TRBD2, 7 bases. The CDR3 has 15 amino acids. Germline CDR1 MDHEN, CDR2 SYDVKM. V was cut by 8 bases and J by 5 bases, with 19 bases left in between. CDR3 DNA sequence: TGTGCCAGCTGCTCGGGGGCTAGCGGTCACAATGAGCAGTTCTTC. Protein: CASCSGASGHNEQFF.

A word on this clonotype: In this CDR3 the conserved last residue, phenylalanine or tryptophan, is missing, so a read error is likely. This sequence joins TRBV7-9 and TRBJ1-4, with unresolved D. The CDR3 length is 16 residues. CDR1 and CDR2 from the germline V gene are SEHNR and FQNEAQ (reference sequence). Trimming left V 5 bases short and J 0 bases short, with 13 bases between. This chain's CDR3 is CASSLVSGSTNEKLFL. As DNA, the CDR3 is TGTGCCAGCAGCCTAGTAAGCGGTTCAACTAATGAAAAACTGTTTTTA.

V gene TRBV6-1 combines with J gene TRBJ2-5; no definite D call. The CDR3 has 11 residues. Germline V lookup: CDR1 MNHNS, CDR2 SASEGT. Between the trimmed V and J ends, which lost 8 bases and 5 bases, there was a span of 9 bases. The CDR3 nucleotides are TGTGCCAGCGCCCGGTACGAGACCCAGTACTTC. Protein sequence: CASARYETQYF.

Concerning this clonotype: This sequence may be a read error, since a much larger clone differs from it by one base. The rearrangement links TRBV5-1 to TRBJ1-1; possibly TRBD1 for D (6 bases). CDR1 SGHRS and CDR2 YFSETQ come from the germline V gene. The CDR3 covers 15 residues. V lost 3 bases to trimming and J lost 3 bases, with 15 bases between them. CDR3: CASSSEATGYTEAFF. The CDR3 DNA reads TGCGCCAGCAGCTCGGAAGCGACAGGCTACACTGAAGCTTTCTTT. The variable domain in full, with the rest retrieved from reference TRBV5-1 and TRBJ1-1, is KAGVTQTPRYLIKTRGQQVTLSCSPISGHRSVSWYQQTPGQGLQFLFEYFSETQRNKGNFPGRFSGRQFSNSRSEMNVSTLELGDSALYLCASSSEATGYTEAFFGQGTRLTVV.

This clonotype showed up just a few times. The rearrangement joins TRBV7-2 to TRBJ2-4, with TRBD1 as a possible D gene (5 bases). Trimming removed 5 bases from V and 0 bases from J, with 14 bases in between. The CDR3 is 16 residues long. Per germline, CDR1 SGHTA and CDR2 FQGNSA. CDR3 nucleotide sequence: TGTGCCAGCAGCACTGACAGCTTAGTAGCCAAAAACATTCAGTACTTC. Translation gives CASSTDSLVAKNIQYF.

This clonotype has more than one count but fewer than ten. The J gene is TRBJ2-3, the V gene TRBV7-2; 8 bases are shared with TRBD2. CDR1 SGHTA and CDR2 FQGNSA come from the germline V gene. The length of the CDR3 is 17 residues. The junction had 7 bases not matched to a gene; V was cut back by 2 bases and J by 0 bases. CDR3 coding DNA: TGTGCCAGCAGCTTAAGTTCTAGCGGGCATAGCACAGATACGCAGTATTTT. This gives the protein CASSLSSSGHSTDTQYF.

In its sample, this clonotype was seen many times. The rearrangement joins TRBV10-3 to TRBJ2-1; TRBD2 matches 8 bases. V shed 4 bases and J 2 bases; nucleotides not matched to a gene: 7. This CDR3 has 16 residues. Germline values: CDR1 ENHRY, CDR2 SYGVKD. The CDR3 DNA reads TGTGCCATCAGTGCGGAAAGCGGGAGTGCCTACAATGAGCAGTTCTTC. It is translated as CAISAESGSAYNEQFF.

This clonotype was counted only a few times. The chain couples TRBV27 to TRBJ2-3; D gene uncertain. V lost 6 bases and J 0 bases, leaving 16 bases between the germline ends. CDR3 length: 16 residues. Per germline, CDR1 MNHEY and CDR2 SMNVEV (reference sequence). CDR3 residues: CASRYRAISSTDTQYF. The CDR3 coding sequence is TGTGCCAGCAGGTACAGAGCGATCTCTAGCACAGATACGCAGTATTTT.

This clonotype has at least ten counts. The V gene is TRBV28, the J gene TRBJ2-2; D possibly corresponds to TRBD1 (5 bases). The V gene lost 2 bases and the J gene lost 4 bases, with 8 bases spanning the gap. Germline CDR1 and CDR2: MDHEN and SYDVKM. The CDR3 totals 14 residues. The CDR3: CASSLQGGTGELFF. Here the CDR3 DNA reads TGTGCCAGCAGTTTACAGGGCGGCACCGGGGAGCTGTTTTTT.

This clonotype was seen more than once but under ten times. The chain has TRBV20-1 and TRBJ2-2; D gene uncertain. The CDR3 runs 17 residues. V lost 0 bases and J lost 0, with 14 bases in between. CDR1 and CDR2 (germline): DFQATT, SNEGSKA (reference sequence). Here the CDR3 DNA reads TGCAGTGCTAGAGATGGCGACTTTTCGGCGAACACCGGGGAGCTGTTTTTT. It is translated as CSARDGDFSANTGELFF.

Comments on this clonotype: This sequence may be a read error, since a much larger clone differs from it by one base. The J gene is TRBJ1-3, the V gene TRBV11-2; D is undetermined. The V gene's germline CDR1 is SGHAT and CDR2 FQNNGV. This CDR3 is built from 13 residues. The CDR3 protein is CANSFWRGNTIYF. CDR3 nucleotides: TGTGCCAACAGCTTCTGGAGAGGAAACACCATATATTTT.

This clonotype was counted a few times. Here the CDR3 DNA reads TGCACCGGGACTAGCGGTTTAAATGAGCAGTTCTTC. It specifies CTGTSGLNEQFF. This chain links TRBV20-1 with TRBJ2-1, with 11 positions matching TRBD2. In germline, CDR1 is DFQATT, CDR2 SNEGSKA (reference sequence). The CDR3 runs to 12 residues.

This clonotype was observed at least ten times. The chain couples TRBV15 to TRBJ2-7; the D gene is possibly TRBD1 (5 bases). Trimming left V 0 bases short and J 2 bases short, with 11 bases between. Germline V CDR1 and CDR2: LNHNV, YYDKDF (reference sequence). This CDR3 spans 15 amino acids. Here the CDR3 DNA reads TGTGCCACCAGCAGAGATCTAGGGGCACCCTACGAGCAGTACTTC. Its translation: CATSRDLGAPYEQYF.

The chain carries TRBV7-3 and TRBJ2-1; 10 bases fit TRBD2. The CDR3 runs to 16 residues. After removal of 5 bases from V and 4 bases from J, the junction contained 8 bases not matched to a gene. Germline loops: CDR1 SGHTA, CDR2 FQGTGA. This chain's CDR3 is CASSPIAGGGYNEQFF. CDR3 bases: TGTGCCAGCAGCCCGATAGCGGGAGGTGGGTACAATGAGCAGTTCTTC. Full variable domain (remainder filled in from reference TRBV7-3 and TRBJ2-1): GAGVSQTPSNKVTEKGKYVELRCDPISGHTALYWYRQSLGQGPEFLIYFQGTGAADDSGLPNDRFFAVRPEGSVSTLKIQRTERGDSAVYLCASSPIAGGGYNEQFFGPGTRLTVL.

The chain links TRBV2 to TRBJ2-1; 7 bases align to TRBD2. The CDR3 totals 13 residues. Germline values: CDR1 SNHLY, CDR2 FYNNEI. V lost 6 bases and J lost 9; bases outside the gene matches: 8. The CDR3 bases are TGTGCCAGCAGACTGGGAGGGGCGGGTGAGCAGTTCTTC. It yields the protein CASRLGGAGEQFF.

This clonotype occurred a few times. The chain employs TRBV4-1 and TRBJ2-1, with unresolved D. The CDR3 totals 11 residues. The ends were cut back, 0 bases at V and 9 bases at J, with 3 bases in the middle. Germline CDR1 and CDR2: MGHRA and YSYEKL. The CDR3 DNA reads TGCGCCAGCAGCCAAGAGGGTGAGCAGTTCTTC. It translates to CASSQEGEQFF.